This section outlines one TCR beta chain sequence together with its context. This clonotype was found once. This clone's antigen is unknown. One end of the junction does not line up with germline, which may come from a read error. The data are from a study of molecular identifiers for immune sequencing clone quantification (dated by TCRdb to 2016 to 2019). Regarding the research as a whole: For a replicate experiment, RNA from around 20,000 or 99,000 naive CD8 T cells was divided into five aliquots, of which four were sequenced. This methods study benchmarked molecular-identifier clustering-based TCR repertoire sequencing (MIDCIRS) and TCR RNA copy counting, using CD8 T cells to do so. Broader findings and caveats from the paper: Naive libraries contained spiked-in Jurkat TCR RNA (approximately ten copies' worth), which is not part of the donor repertoire. Even against a background of about 960,000 naive CD8 T cells, spiked-in Jurkat TCR RNA amounting to a single cell's worth was reported to be detectable. When barcode sub-clustering was left out, chimeric consensus sequences inflated TCR diversity, with chimeras reaching as high as 47%. Clones above 20 RNA copies held over 99% of molecules in CMV-specific effector cells but under 1% in naive cells. Identical TCR molecules sharing a barcode could cause highly expanded clone sizes to be underestimated. Approximately 3.1 recovered TCR RNA copies per cell were obtained by modeling, versus about ten by digital PCR, implying a capture efficiency of 25% to 35%.

The CDR3 runs 14 residues from the cysteine to the phenylalanine. Solely the CDR3 DNA is kept, with 42 bases framed from the first base. The germline V gene encodes CDR1 MNHEY and CDR2 SMNVEV (reference sequence). Libraries were prepared through PCR. The sequencer was a NextSeq 500. Bulk TCR libraries were generated as previously described, with the TCR primers listed in Table S5 used. Total RNA was purified with the Qiagen AllPrep DNA/RNA kit. Before analysis, reads from multiple sequencing runs of one library were combined. Per the original workflow: Only reads with exact TCR constant sequence were kept, trimmed to 150 nt, and grouped by their 12-nt molecular barcodes. Reads inside each barcode group were sub-clustered using a 15% Levenshtein threshold, and a quality-weighted consensus sequence was constructed for each RNA molecule. Non-functional sequences were discarded, and so were lower-count sequences lying one edit away from another sequence. Based on a fit of two negative binomial distributions, barcode sub-clusters having less than 20% of the maximum read count were discarded. The public reads were reprocessed in TCRdb via fastp at Q25 and MiXCR, keeping in-frame beta chains. All rows with the same CDR3 protein become a single entry with the most common DNA and genes. In this record, the V and J calls reflect TCRdb's handling and not the investigators' own analysis. This sample gives 97,000 or so distinct CDR3 sequences in total; 35% of them show up just once. Less than 10% of the sample goes to the ten largest clones.

Libraries of naive CD8 T cells were generated from roughly 18,000 to 920,000 sorted cells, with 10%, 30% or 50% of the purified RNA used. Naive CD8 T cells, defined as CD8+CD4-CCR7+CD45RA+, were FACS-sorted into RLT Plus buffer on a BD FACSAria II. To test detection sensitivity, Jurkat RNA equivalent to more than 9 TCR copies was spiked into samples of roughly 18,000-1,100,000 naive CD8 T cells. Enrichment of CD8 T cells was done with RosetteSep CD8+ T Cell Enrichment Cocktail plus Ficoll-Paque, and ACK red cell lysis came afterward. The material sequenced was naive CD8+ T cells from blood, with Jurkat cell RNA spiked in. The cell subset or site label for this specimen denotes: FACS-sorted CD8+CD4-CCR7+CD45RA+ naive T cells. The chain links TRBV27 with TRBJ1-4; 7 middle bases align to TRBD1. The TCR was taken from a human donor in good health. Some libraries in this study had Jurkat cell RNA spiked in. The nucleotide sequence is TGTGCCAACAGTTTGGGACAGAGGTTCGAAAAACTGTTTTTT. It encodes CANSLGQRFEKLFF. Reference TRBV27 and TRBJ1-4 proteins supply the regions before and after the CDR3; the full variable domain is: EAQVTQNPRYLITVTGKKLTVTCSQNMNHEYMSWYRQDPGLGLRQIYYSMNVEVTDKGDVPEGYKVSRKEKRNFPLILESPSPNQTSLYFCANSLGQRFEKLFFGSGTQLSVL.